The 21 T cell receptor beta chains below were found in one sample sequenced in a study of cytomegalovirus exposure and HLA in healthy donors. The protocol was immunoSEQ multiplex PCR, while the TCRdb copy is restricted to in-frame clones and leaves out a portion. The data hold 55,000 to 75,000 clones, with nearly 95% observed a single time. The sequencing sample was made of PBMCs. The receptors were sampled from a man aged 18 to 29 in good health and CMV-seropositive.

The gene calls are TRBV9 and TRBJ2-3; D is unresolved. Germline V gene data show CDR1 as SGDLS and CDR2 as YYNGEE. Trimming stripped 0 bases from V and 10 bases from J, with 18 bases between. The CDR3 runs to 15 residues. CDR3 nucleotide sequence: TGTGCCAGCAGCGTAGCGGCCCCGCTAAGAGGAGCGCAGTATTTT. It is translated as CASSVAAPLRGAQYF.

This rearrangement joins TRBV30 to TRBJ2-7, with D possibly being TRBD2 (5 bases). V was trimmed by 3 bases and J by 2 bases, leaving 17 bases between them. CDR3 length equals 15 residues. Per germline, CDR1 GTSNPN and CDR2 SVGIG (reference sequence). The CDR3 is CAWRPGGRPPYEQYF. The CDR3 coding sequence is TGTGCCTGGAGGCCAGGAGGACGACCCCCCTACGAGCAGTACTTC.

V gene TRBV7-9 combines with J gene TRBJ2-6; D unresolved. Per the germline V gene, CDR1 is SEHNR and CDR2 is FQNEAQ (reference sequence). Trimming removed 1 base from V and 4 bases from J, with 11 bases in between. The length of the CDR3 is 16 residues. The CDR3 DNA sequence: TGTGCCAGCAGCTTAGTTTTGGGCTCAGGGGCCAACGTCCTGACTTTC. Translation: CASSLVLGSGANVLTF.

The CDR3 reads CAISETTGAETQYF. CDR3 bases: TGTGCCATCAGTGAGACGACAGGGGCCGAGACCCAGTACTTC. This chain joins TRBV10-3 and TRBJ2-5; the match to TRBD1 covers 8 bases. The CDR3 length is 14 residues. The V and J ends lost 2 bases and 5 bases, in that order; junction bases with no gene match: 4. Per germline, CDR1 ENHRY and CDR2 SYGVKD.

This chain uses TRBV10-1 with TRBJ2-5; TRBD2 aligns across 8 bases. The J segment lost 2 bases and the V segment lost 4 bases, leaving 9 bases of the junction unmatched. Germline assignment: CDR1 WNHNN and CDR2 SYGVQD (reference sequence). The CDR3 runs to 16 residues. CDR3 sequence: CASSAVMGLGQETQYF. The CDR3 DNA is TGCGCCAGCAGTGCGGTAATGGGACTAGGTCAAGAGACCCAGTACTTC.

The rearrangement joins TRBV10-3 to TRBJ2-7; the D gene is possibly TRBD1 (5 bases). CDR1 is ENHRY, CDR2 SYGVKD, per germline. Trimming pared 0 bases from V and 4 bases from J, leaving 10 bases between. The CDR3 spans 14 residues. CDR3 sequence (DNA): TGTGCCATCAGTGAGTCGGGGCACCAATACGAGCAGTACTTC. Protein: CAISESGHQYEQYF.

This sequence joins TRBV6-5 and TRBJ2-7; TRBD2 agrees at 8 bases. The trim removed 4 bases at V and 2 bases at J, leaving 4 bases unmatched. The CDR3 spans 14 residues. CDR1 and CDR2 (germline): MNHEY, SVGAGI. The CDR3 sequence is CASSLLAETYEQYF. DNA for the CDR3: TGTGCCAGCAGTTTACTAGCGGAAACCTACGAGCAGTACTTC.

As regards this clone: The junction shows a germline mismatch at one end, possibly a read error. The V call is TRBV30, the J call TRBJ1-1; no clear D. The germline CDR1 and CDR2 sequences are GTSNPN and SVGIG (reference sequence). CDR3 length: 12 amino acids. The CDR3 region has the DNA TGTGCCTGGAGTGTGGGCCCGCGGGAAGGTTTCTTT. Translating it yields CAWSVGPREGFF. The whole variable domain, remainder taken from reference TRBV30 and TRBJ1-1, is SQTIHQWPATLVQPVGSPLSLECTVEGTSNPNLYWYRQAAGRGLQLLFYSVGIGQISSEVPQNLSASRPQDRQFILSSKKLLLSDSGFYLCAWSVGPREGFFGQGTRLTVV.

V gene TRBV9 combines with J gene TRBJ2-1, with 11 bases lining up with TRBD2. Germline V gene sequence: CDR1 SGDLS, CDR2 YYNGEE. This CDR3 has 17 amino acids. The V and J ends lost 4 bases and 7 bases, in that order; junction bases with no gene match: 13. Here the CDR3 DNA reads TGTGCCAGCAGCCTAGAGGGTAGCGGGAGGGCCTTGAATGAGCAGTTCTTC. Its protein is CASSLEGSGRALNEQFF.

This clone was observed once. The chain employs TRBV6-1 and TRBJ1-2; 7 bases are a match to TRBD1. The germline V gene has CDR1 MNHNS and CDR2 SASEGT. With V trimmed by 1 base and J by 5 bases, 10 bases remained unmatched. This CDR3 spans 16 amino acids. CDR3 sequence: CASSEVLGGRNYGYTF. CDR3 bases: TGTGCCAGCAGTGAAGTTCTAGGGGGCAGGAATTATGGCTACACCTTC.

The J gene is TRBJ2-5, the V gene TRBV28; 9 bases fit TRBD2. Germline loops: CDR1 MDHEN, CDR2 SYDVKM. V lost 4 bases to trimming and J lost 2 bases; unmatched junction nucleotides: 5. This CDR3 comprises 15 residues. The CDR3 protein is CASSSGAGGQETQYF. The CDR3 DNA follows: TGTGCCAGCAGTTCTGGGGCGGGGGGGCAAGAGACCCAGTACTTC.

The chain links TRBV7-2 to TRBJ2-7, with TRBD2 identical over 9 bases. Germline assignment: CDR1 SGHTA and CDR2 FQGNSA. The CDR3 extends over 15 amino acids. V was clipped by 4 bases and J by 4 bases; unmatched bases: 8. CDR3 bases: TGTGCCAGCAGCTCCCCGGGACTAGCCGGATACGAGCAGTACTTC. Encoded protein: CASSSPGLAGYEQYF.

The chain is built from TRBV5-5 and TRBJ2-7; no clear D gene. The CDR3 runs 11 residues. The V end was cut by 7 bases, the J end by 3 bases, with 8 bases between. Germline V gene sequence: CDR1 SGHKS, CDR2 YYEKEE (reference sequence). CDR3 nucleotides: TGTGCCAGCTATTACAACTACGAGCAGTACTTC. It is translated as CASYYNYEQYF.

The chain links TRBV9 to TRBJ2-3; 9 nucleotides align to TRBD2. J was trimmed by 3 bases and V by 0 bases; bases with no gene match: 2. The germline gives CDR1 SGDLS, CDR2 YYNGEE. The CDR3 loop spans 15 amino acids. CDR3 DNA: TGTGCCAGCAGCGTAGGGACTAGCGCGACAGATACGCAGTATTTT. Translating it yields CASSVGTSATDTQYF.

The J gene is TRBJ2-6, the V gene TRBV28; 8 nucleotides agree with TRBD1. This CDR3 contains 16 residues. Germline V lookup: CDR1 MDHEN, CDR2 SYDVKM. J lost 4 bases, V lost 11 bases, and 13 bases had no gene match. The CDR3 DNA sequence: TGTGCCGGAAGCCGGGACAGGTTTCCCGGGGCCAACGTCCTGACTTTC. Protein sequence: CAGSRDRFPGANVLTF.

V usage is TRBV30 and J usage is TRBJ2-3; 8 positions match TRBD2. From germline, CDR1 is GTSNPN and CDR2 SVGIG (reference sequence). The junction had 7 bases not matched to a gene; V was cut back by 3 bases and J by 2 bases. The CDR3 is 15 residues long. The CDR3 sequence: CAWRGYGRATDTQYF. CDR3 coding DNA: TGTGCCTGGAGGGGATACGGGAGGGCCACAGATACGCAGTATTTT.

The V call is TRBV29-1, the J call TRBJ2-7, with 8 bases aligning to TRBD1. Per the germline V gene, CDR1 is SQVTM and CDR2 is ANQGSEA. This CDR3 spans 12 amino acids. J gave up 6 bases and V 7 bases, and 8 bases lay outside the gene matches. Here the CDR3 DNA reads TGCAGCGCCACCCGAGGACAGGGCGAGCAGTACTTC. Its translation: CSATRGQGEQYF.

This rearrangement joins TRBV11-3 to TRBJ2-5; 7 nucleotides match TRBD2. The CDR3 contains 16 residues. Germline V CDR1 and CDR2: SGHNT, YENEEA. Trimming removed 1 base from V and 1 base from J; junction bases left unmatched: 6. The CDR3 sequence: CASSLGLRGTQETQYF. The CDR3 DNA sequence: TGTGCCAGCAGCTTAGGTTTGCGGGGGACCCAAGAGACCCAGTACTTC.

The genes are TRBV7-2 and TRBJ1-1; no clear D. Per germline, CDR1 SGHTA and CDR2 FQGNSA. V dropped 0 bases and J dropped 3 bases, with 8 bases sitting between them. This CDR3 has 14 residues. CDR3 sequence (DNA): TGTGCCAGCAGCTTAGCGCTGAGGTACACTGAAGCTTTCTTT. Amino acid sequence: CASSLALRYTEAFF.

This chain joins TRBV29-1 and TRBJ2-3; 8 nucleotides agree with TRBD2. The CDR3 length is 13 residues. Per germline, CDR1 SQVTM and CDR2 ANQGSEA. Trimming removed 7 bases from V and 0 bases from J; junction bases left unmatched: 3. CDR3: CSGRTSSTDTQYF. The CDR3 bases are TGCAGCGGCCGGACTAGCAGCACAGATACGCAGTATTTT.

This clone occurred once. The chain couples TRBV5-1 to TRBJ2-7, with TRBD2 identical over 16 bases. J gave up 5 bases and V 4 bases, and 12 bases lay outside the gene matches. Germline values: CDR1 SGHRS, CDR2 YFSETQ. The CDR3 is 18 residues long. CDR3 DNA: TGCGCCAGCAGCGGAGAGGGACTAGCGGGAGGGCCTCGCCACGAGCAGTACTTC. Its protein is CASSGEGLAGGPRHEQYF.